This T cell receptor (beta chain) comes out of a study of beta chain features in type 1 diabetes. Expressed TCRB transcripts were sequenced because the entire RNA isolate underwent reverse transcription. TCRdb's copy holds only in-frame clones and misses some; the assay was immunoSEQ multiplex PCR. The data contain 200,000 to 250,000 clones, around 68% of them singletons. Germline V gives CDR1 SQVTM, CDR2 ANQGSEA. The CDR3 is 14 residues long. V was clipped by 3 bases and J by 2 bases, with 14 bases between them. The chain links TRBV29-1 to TRBJ2-7; TRBD2 might be the D (6 bases). Specimen: naive CD4+ T cells from blood. The sequence was collected from a man aged 25 to 45 in good health. DNA for the CDR3: TGCAGCGTTGATGAGGAGGGTCGCCCCTACGAGCAGTACTTC. It is translated as CSVDEEGRPYEQYF.